Each of the 28 T cell receptor beta chains below was sequenced from the same sample in a study of cytomegalovirus exposure and HLA in healthy donors (dated by TCRdb to between 2016 and 2019). Libraries came from the immunoSEQ multiplex PCR assay. For the multiplex PCR, a mixture combining 60 forward primers for TCR Vbeta segments and 13 reverse primers for TCR Jbeta segments was used. Drawn from immuneACCESS, this table holds only the in-frame rearrangements with V and J called that TCRdb kept. Clones are partly lost; checked studies trace under half to an unresolved V gene and leave the rest unexplained. The sample records approximately 150,000 clones, around 77% of which are singletons. The ten largest clones capture 0.75% to 0.95% of the sample. The specimen sequenced was PBMCs. Receptors originate from a woman aged 60-70 years in good health and CMV-seronegative.

This clone was seen once. This sequence joins TRBV6-4 and TRBJ2-3, with 12 bases identical to TRBD2. V shed 0 bases, J shed 4 bases, and the junction held 5 bases outside the gene matches. The CDR3 is 17 residues long. The germline V gene encodes CDR1 MRHNA and CDR2 SNTAGT. As DNA, the CDR3 is TGTGCCAGCAGTGACTCACCGACTAGCGGGAGCTCAGATACGCAGTATTTT. Translation gives CASSDSPTSGSSDTQYF.

The V and J genes are TRBV15 and TRBJ2-7; 11 nucleotides match TRBD1. This CDR3 contains 19 residues. V trimming: 0 bases; J trimming: 6 bases; junction bases outside the gene matches: 16. CDR1 is LNHNV, CDR2 YYDKDF, per germline (reference sequence). CDR3 nucleotide sequence: TGTGCCACCAGCAGAGAGGCCCTTACCTACGGACAGGGGGCTGGCGAGCAGTACTTC. Translation gives CATSREALTYGQGAGEQYF.

This chain uses TRBV9 with TRBJ2-1, with D tentatively TRBD2 (6 bases). The V and J ends lost 4 bases and 5 bases respectively, with 19 bases between them. Germline CDR1 and CDR2: SGDLS and YYNGEE. The CDR3 has 16 residues. This CDR3 reads CASSLGTREPHNEQFF. The DNA of the CDR3 is TGTGCCAGCAGCCTCGGGACTCGAGAACCTCACAATGAGCAGTTCTTC.

The chain uses TRBV6-1 and TRBJ2-1, with 9 bases matching TRBD1. Germline loops: CDR1 MNHNS, CDR2 SASEGT. This CDR3 region has 17 residues. The ends lost 2 bases at V and 5 bases at J; junction bases unmatched: 10. In nucleotides, the CDR3 is TGTGCCAGCAGTGAATTACTACCGGGACAGGGCAACAATGAGCAGTTCTTC. It yields the protein CASSELLPGQGNNEQFF.

This chain links TRBV9 with TRBJ1-2, with TRBD1 matching 7 bases. The junction had 4 bases not matched to a gene; V was cut back by 4 bases and J by 4 bases. This CDR3 comprises 13 residues. Germline loops: CDR1 SGDLS, CDR2 YYNGEE. As DNA, the CDR3 is TGTGCCAGCAGCCTCCGGGACAGCTATGGCTACACCTTC. Protein sequence: CASSLRDSYGYTF. Full variable domain (outside the CDR3, taken from reference TRBV9 and TRBJ1-2): DSGVTQTPKHLITATGQRVTLRCSPRSGDLSVYWYQQSLDQGLQFLIQYYNGEERAKGNILERFSAQQFPDLHSELNLSSLELGDSALYFCASSLRDSYGYTFGSGTRLTVV.

CDR3 DNA: TGTGCCATCAGTGGGGCCAGCACAGATACGCAGTATTTT. This translates into CAISGASTDTQYF. The rearrangement links TRBV10-3 to TRBJ2-3; D is uncertain. V was trimmed by 4 bases and J by 0 bases, leaving 5 bases between them. The CDR3 consists of 13 residues. Germline CDR1 is ENHRY and CDR2 is SYGVKD.

J is TRBJ2-1 and V is TRBV9; tentatively, D is TRBD2 (6 bases). Trimming stripped 0 bases from V and 9 bases from J, with 13 bases between. The CDR3 loop spans 14 amino acids. Germline V gives CDR1 SGDLS, CDR2 YYNGEE. Written as DNA, the CDR3 is TGTGCCAGCAGCGTAGTGGGGACTGGACCTGAGCAGTTCTTC. Protein sequence: CASSVVGTGPEQFF.

In DNA, the CDR3 is TGTGCCAGCAGCCAAGATCTTTTATTTAGGGGGCTCTACAATGAGCAGTTCTTC. Amino acids: CASSQDLLFRGLYNEQFF. The rearrangement joins TRBV14 to TRBJ2-1; 7 bases match TRBD1. This CDR3 region has 18 residues. J was trimmed by 3 bases and V by 0 bases; bases with no gene match: 11. Germline-derived CDR1 and CDR2 are SGHDN and FVKESK.

The V and J genes are TRBV2 and TRBJ1-1, with 10 nucleotides matching TRBD1. V lost 8 bases, J lost 5 bases, and 5 bases stayed unmatched. CDR3 size: 13 residues. The germline gives CDR1 SNHLY, CDR2 FYNNEI. The CDR3 loop is CASGRDRGTEAFF. The CDR3 DNA reads as TGTGCCAGCGGTCGGGACAGGGGTACTGAAGCTTTCTTT.

The V and J genes are TRBV5-1 and TRBJ1-6; no clear D gene. The CDR3 loop spans 16 amino acids. Germline CDR1 SGHRS, CDR2 YFSETQ. Trimming stripped 0 bases from V and 9 bases from J, with 16 bases between. The CDR3 spells CASSLDIEPGGSPLHF. The CDR3 coding sequence is TGCGCCAGCAGCTTGGATATCGAACCGGGAGGTTCACCCCTCCACTTT.

This clone was observed a handful of times. This chain uses TRBV6-1 with TRBJ2-7, with 8 nucleotides matching TRBD2. Germline lookup yields CDR1 MNHNS and CDR2 SASEGT. This CDR3 is 16 amino acids long. Trimming cost V 0 bases and J 2 bases; bases outside gene matches: 6. The CDR3 reads CASSEAGVAGTYEQYF. In DNA, the CDR3 is TGTGCCAGCAGTGAAGCGGGGGTAGCGGGAACCTACGAGCAGTACTTC.

The V gene is TRBV29-1, the J gene TRBJ2-7; no definite D call. Germline V gene data show CDR1 as SQVTM and CDR2 as ANQGSEA. V gave up 7 bases and J gave up 0 bases, with 10 bases separating them. The length of the CDR3 is 12 residues. The CDR3, as DNA: TGCAGCGCCCTGGCCGACTCCTACGAGCAGTACTTC. This encodes CSALADSYEQYF.

V gene TRBV19 combines with J gene TRBJ1-1; 7 bases fit TRBD1. The V gene's germline CDR1 is LNHDA and CDR2 SQIVND (reference sequence). The CDR3 contains 14 residues. J was trimmed by 0 bases and V by 4 bases; bases with no gene match: 2. The CDR3 protein is CASSKGQMNTEAFF. The DNA for the CDR3 is TGTGCCAGTAGTAAGGGACAGATGAACACTGAAGCTTTCTTT.

This clone showed up just a few times. The chain's CDR3 is CASSLGRGNQETQYF. The CDR3 coding sequence is TGTGCCAGCAGCTTAGGCAGGGGGAATCAAGAGACCCAGTACTTC. V usage is TRBV7-3 and J usage is TRBJ2-5; 7 bases fit TRBD1. V lost 2 bases and J lost 2; bases outside the gene matches: 5. Germline V gives CDR1 SGHTA, CDR2 FQGTGA. This CDR3 region has 15 residues.

The V and J genes are TRBV4-1 and TRBJ1-1, with 9 bases fitting TRBD1. Germline CDR1 MGHRA, CDR2 YSYEKL. The ends lost 4 bases at V and 5 bases at J; junction bases unmatched: 8. The CDR3 contains 15 residues. CDR3 bases: TGCGCCAGCAGCCCCGGACAGGGGAGAGGGACTGAAGCTTTCTTT. Residues: CASSPGQGRGTEAFF.

The chain recombines TRBV2 with TRBJ2-3; the match to TRBD2 covers 11 bases. Germline CDR1 SNHLY, CDR2 FYNNEI. V lost 5 bases to trimming and J lost 0 bases; unmatched junction nucleotides: 4. The CDR3 consists of 16 residues. CDR3 residues: CASSYSGGVSTDTQYF. The CDR3, as DNA: TGTGCCAGCAGTTATAGCGGGGGGGTAAGCACAGATACGCAGTATTTT.

The rearrangement links TRBV6-5 to TRBJ2-1; 9 positions agree with TRBD1. The CDR3 totals 13 residues. Germline trimming cut 6 bases from V and 6 bases from J; bases unmatched to any gene: 3. CDR1 is MNHEY, CDR2 SVGAGI, per germline. The CDR3 DNA reads as TGTGCCAGCAGCGGGACAGGGAGCAATGAGCAGTTCTTC. This codes for CASSGTGSNEQFF.

For this clone: Other DNA variants within this sample encode the same CDR3. The chain combines TRBV18 with TRBJ2-5; no definite D call. The CDR3 extends over 12 amino acids. V was clipped by 3 bases and J by 2 bases, with 4 bases between them. Germline V gene data show CDR1 as KGHSH and CDR2 as LQKENI. CDR3 loop: CASSPSQETQYF. As DNA, the CDR3 is TGTGCCAGCTCACCGTCACAAGAGACCCAGTACTTC.

This chain links TRBV19 with TRBJ1-4; D is unresolved. The germline V gene encodes CDR1 LNHDA and CDR2 SQIVND (reference sequence). Trimming pared 3 bases from V and 4 bases from J, leaving 12 bases between. This CDR3 is 15 amino acids long. The CDR3 protein is CASSIYTGDNEKLFF. The CDR3 coding sequence is TGTGCCAGTAGTATTTACACGGGAGATAATGAAAAACTGTTTTTT. Full variable domain (rest looked up from reference TRBV19 and TRBJ1-4): DGGITQSPKYLFRKEGQNVTLSCEQNLNHDAMYWYRQDPGQGLRLIYYSQIVNDFQKGDIAEGYSVSREKKESFPLTVTSAQKNPTAFYLCASSIYTGDNEKLFFGSGTQLSVL.

The chain has TRBV7-8 and TRBJ1-1, with D possibly being TRBD1 (5 bases). CDR3 length: 15 residues. Deletions cut 5 bases from V and 1 base from J, with 14 bases between. Germline V gene lookup returns CDR1 SGHVS and CDR2 FQNEAQ. The CDR3 loop is CASSRGGQGNTEAFF. The CDR3 bases are TGTGCCAGCAGCCGAGGTGGGCAGGGGAACACTGAAGCTTTCTTT.

This sequence joins TRBV27 and TRBJ2-7; maybe TRBD1 (6 bases). Trimming stripped 5 bases from V and 2 bases from J, with 16 bases between. The CDR3 spans 15 residues. Germline assignment: CDR1 MNHEY and CDR2 SMNVEV (reference sequence). CDR3 bases: TGTGCCAGCAGTCCTCGGACAGAGGTTACCTACGAGCAGTACTTC. It specifies CASSPRTEVTYEQYF.

The gene calls are TRBV5-1 and TRBJ1-3; 8 bases align to TRBD1. Germline assignment: CDR1 SGHRS and CDR2 YFSETQ. CDR3 length: 16 residues. Germline trimming cut 2 bases from V and 4 bases from J; bases unmatched to any gene: 8. The CDR3 spells CASSFLTGAEGNTIYF. The CDR3 DNA sequence: TGCGCCAGCAGCTTCTTGACAGGGGCGGAGGGAAACACCATATATTTT.

This rearrangement joins TRBV6-1 to TRBJ1-5, with 7 bases fitting TRBD1. Unmatched junction bases numbered 6, after V lost 2 bases and J lost 5 bases. Looked up from germline, CDR1 is MNHNS and CDR2 is SASEGT. The CDR3 is 15 amino acids. CDR3: CASSEPTGQYQPQHF. The CDR3 nucleotides read TGTGCCAGCAGTGAACCGACAGGGCAATATCAGCCCCAGCATTTT.

The chain recombines TRBV5-1 with TRBJ1-1; D may be TRBD1 (6 bases). This CDR3 contains 17 residues. V was trimmed by 0 bases and J by 2 bases, leaving 17 bases between them. Germline loops: CDR1 SGHRS, CDR2 YFSETQ. The CDR3 is CASSLGGGAGRNTEAFF. For the CDR3, the DNA is TGCGCCAGCAGCTTGGGCGGGGGCGCGGGTAGAAACACTGAAGCTTTCTTT.

The chain couples TRBV6-6 to TRBJ2-1; D possibly corresponds to TRBD2 (6 bases). The CDR3 runs 13 residues. Germline V gene sequence: CDR1 MNHNY, CDR2 SVGAGI (reference sequence). Trimming cost V 2 bases and J 10 bases, with 12 bases left between them. Here the CDR3 reads CASSYLGTGEQFF. The DNA of the CDR3 is TGTGCCAGCAGTTACCTCGGGACTGGGGAGCAGTTCTTC.

The chain links TRBV10-3 to TRBJ2-5, with a tentative D call TRBD1 (5 bases). This CDR3 is built from 14 residues. The germline V gene has CDR1 ENHRY and CDR2 SYGVKD. The V and J ends lost 0 bases and 5 bases respectively, with 10 bases between them. CDR3: CAISESWGKETQYF. In nucleotides, the CDR3 is TGTGCCATCAGTGAGTCCTGGGGCAAGGAGACCCAGTACTTC.

The genes are TRBV28 and TRBJ1-2; 9 nucleotides agree with TRBD1. From germline, CDR1 is MDHEN and CDR2 SYDVKM. This CDR3 contains 15 residues. The V and J ends lost 4 bases and 8 bases, in that order; junction bases with no gene match: 11. The CDR3 DNA reads as TGTGCCAGCAGTTCCCCCGGGACAGGGAAGGGAGGCTACACCTTC. It yields the protein CASSSPGTGKGGYTF.

The rearrangement joins TRBV5-3 to TRBJ2-3, with 13 bases matching TRBD2. TRBV5-3 carries the ORF label, with uncertain function. CDR3 length: 14 amino acids. V lost 10 bases and J lost 3; bases outside the gene matches: 5. CDR3 DNA sequence: TGTGCCCGAGGGACTAGCGGGGAAACAGATACGCAGTATTTT. It is translated as CARGTSGETDTQYF.